This TCR beta chain was captured by sequencing in a study of Ad26.COV2.S vaccination and SARS-CoV-2 variants. Study-level information: Into the muscle, Ad26.COV2.S was dosed once or twice, 56 days apart. Overall study results and limits: Individuals receiving vaccine had higher spike-specific TCR breadth than placebo recipients did.

Treatment: some 19 received Ad26.COV2.S at low or high dose, single or two shots; about 5 received placebo; per-sample allocation not given. The investigators took samples on day 63 after the first vaccine or placebo injection. The vaccine antigen was prefusion-stabilized Wuhan SARS-CoV-2 spike. Sequencing used immunoSEQ multiplex PCR; TCRdb keeps in-frame clones, though not all of them. The profile shows fewer than 400,000 clones, over 75% of them singletons. Concerning this clone: What it binds is not known.

The ends lost 4 bases at V and 1 base at J; junction bases unmatched: 6. CDR1 is LNHDA and CDR2 is SQIVND in the germline V gene (reference sequence). CDR3 length: 17 residues. This chain links TRBV19 with TRBJ2-2; 10 bases agree with TRBD2. The sample consisted of peripheral blood, taken in a trial of Ad26.COV2.S vaccine versus placebo. The clonotype was recovered from a person between 18 and 65 years old who received the Ad26.COV2.S COVID-19 vaccine or a placebo. CDR3 sequence reads: CASSTLGTSVNTGELFF. The DNA for the CDR3 is TGTGCCAGTAGTACTTTAGGGACTAGCGTGAACACCGGGGAGCTGTTTTTT.